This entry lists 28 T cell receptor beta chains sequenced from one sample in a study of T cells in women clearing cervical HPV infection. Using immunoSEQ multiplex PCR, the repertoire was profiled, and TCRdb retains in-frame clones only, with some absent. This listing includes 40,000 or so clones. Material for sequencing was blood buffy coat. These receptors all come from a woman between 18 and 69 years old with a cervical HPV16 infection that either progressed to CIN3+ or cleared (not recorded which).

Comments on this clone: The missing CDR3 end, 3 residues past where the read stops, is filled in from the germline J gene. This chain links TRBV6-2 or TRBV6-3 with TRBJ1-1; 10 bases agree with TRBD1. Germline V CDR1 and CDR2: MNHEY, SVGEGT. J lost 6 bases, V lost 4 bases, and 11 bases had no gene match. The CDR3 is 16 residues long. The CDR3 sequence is CASSFRDRGRLAEAFF. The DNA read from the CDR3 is TGTGCCAGCAGTTTCCGGGACAGGGGACGTCTAGCTGAA.

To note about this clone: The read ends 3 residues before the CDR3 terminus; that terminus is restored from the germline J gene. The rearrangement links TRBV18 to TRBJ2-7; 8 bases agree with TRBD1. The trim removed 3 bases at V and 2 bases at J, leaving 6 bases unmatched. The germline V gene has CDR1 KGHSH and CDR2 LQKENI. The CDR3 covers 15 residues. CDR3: CASSPGQVGTYEQYF. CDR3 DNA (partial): TGTGCCAGCTCACCGGGACAGGTTGGGACCTACGAG.

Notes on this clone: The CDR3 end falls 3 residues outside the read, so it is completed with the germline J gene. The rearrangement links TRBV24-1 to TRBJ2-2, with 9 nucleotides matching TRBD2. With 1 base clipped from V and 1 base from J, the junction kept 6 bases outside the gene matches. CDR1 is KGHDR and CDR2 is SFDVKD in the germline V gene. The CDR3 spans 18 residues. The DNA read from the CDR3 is TGTGCCACCAGTGATTTTGGCGGGAGGGCCCTGAACACCGGGGAG. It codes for CATSDFGGRALNTGE. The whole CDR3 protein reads CATSDFGGRALNTGELFF.

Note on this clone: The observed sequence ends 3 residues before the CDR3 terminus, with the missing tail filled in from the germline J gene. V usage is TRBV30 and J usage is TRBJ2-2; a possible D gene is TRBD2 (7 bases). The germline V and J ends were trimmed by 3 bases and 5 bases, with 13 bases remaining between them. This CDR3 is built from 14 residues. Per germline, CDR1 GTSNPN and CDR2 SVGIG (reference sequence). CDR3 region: CAWRPGGGTGELFF. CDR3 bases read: TGTGCCTGGAGACCGGGGGGCGGTACCGGGGAG.

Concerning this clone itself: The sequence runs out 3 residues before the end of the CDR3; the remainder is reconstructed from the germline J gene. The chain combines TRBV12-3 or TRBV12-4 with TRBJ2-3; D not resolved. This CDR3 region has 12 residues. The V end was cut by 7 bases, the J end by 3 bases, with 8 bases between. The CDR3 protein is CASTLPTDTQYF. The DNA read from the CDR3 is TGTGCCAGCACCCTACCGACAGATACG.

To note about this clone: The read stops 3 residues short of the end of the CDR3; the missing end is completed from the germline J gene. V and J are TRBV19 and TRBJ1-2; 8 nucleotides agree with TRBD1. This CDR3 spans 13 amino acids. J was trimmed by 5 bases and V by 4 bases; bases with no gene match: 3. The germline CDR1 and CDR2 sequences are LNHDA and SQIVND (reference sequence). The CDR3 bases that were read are TGTGCCAGTAGTACGGGACAGGCGTATGGC. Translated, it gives CASSTGQAYG. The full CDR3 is CASSTGQAYGYTF.

The covered CDR3 bases are TGCGCCAGCAGCCACGGAAAAACCACAGGAGGAACTAATGAAAAA. It specifies CASSHGKTTGGTNEK. The entire CDR3 protein reads CASSHGKTTGGTNEKLFF. The rearrangement joins TRBV5-1 to TRBJ1-4; possibly TRBD1 for D (5 bases). The read halts 3 residues ahead of the CDR3 end, with the missing end drawn from the germline J gene. The V gene's germline CDR1 is SGHRS and CDR2 YFSETQ. The length of the CDR3 is 18 residues. Trimming took 4 bases from V and 1 from J, leaving 20 bases between them.

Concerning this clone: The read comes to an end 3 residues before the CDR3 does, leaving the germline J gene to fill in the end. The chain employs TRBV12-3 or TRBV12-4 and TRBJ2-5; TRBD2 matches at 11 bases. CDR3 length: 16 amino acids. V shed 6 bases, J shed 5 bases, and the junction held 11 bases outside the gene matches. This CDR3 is CASSGTSGPITETQYF. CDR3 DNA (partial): TGTGCCAGCAGCGGGACTAGCGGCCCTATAACGGAGACC.

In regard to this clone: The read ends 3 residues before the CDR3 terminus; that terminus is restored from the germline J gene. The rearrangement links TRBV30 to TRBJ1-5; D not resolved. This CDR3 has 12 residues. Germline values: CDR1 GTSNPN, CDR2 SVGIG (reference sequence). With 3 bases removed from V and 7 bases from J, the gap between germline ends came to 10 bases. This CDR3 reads CAWSPSTQPQHF. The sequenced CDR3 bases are TGTGCCTGGAGCCCCAGTACGCAGCCC.

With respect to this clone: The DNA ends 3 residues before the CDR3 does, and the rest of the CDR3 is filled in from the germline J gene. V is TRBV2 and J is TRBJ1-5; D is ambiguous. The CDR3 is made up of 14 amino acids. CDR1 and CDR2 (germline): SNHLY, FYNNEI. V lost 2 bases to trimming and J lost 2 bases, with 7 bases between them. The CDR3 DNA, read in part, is TGTGCCAGCAGTGAACCCTCGGGCAATCAGCCC. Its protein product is CASSEPSGNQP. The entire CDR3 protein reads CASSEPSGNQPQHF.

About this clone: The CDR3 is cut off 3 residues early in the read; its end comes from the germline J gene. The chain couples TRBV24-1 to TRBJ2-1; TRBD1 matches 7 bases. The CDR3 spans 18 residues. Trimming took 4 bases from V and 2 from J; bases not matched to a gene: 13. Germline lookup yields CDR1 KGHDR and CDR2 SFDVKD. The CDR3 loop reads CATSDRRGGQRTYNEQFF. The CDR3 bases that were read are TGTGCCACCAGTGACCGCCGAGGGGGCCAAAGAACCTACAATGAG.

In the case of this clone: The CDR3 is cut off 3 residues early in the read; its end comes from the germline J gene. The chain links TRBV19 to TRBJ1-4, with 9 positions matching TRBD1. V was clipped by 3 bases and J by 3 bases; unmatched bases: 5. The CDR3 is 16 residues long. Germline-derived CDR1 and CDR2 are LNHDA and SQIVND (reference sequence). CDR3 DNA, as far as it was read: TGTGCCAGTAGTATTGGACAGGGGCTATCTAATGAAAAA. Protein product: CASSIGQGLSNEK. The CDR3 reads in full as CASSIGQGLSNEKLFF. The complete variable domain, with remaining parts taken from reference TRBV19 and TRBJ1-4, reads DGGITQSPKYLFRKEGQNVTLSCEQNLNHDAMYWYRQDPGQGLRLIYYSQIVNDFQKGDIAEGYSVSREKKESFPLTVTSAQKNPTAFYLCASSIGQGLSNEKLFFGSGTQLSVL.

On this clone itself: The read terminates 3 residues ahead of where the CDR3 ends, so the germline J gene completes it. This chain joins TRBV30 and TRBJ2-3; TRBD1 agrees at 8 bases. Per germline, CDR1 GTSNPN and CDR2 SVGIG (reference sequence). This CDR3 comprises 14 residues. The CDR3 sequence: CAWAGTGLNQPQYF. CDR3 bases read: TGTGCCTGGGCCGGGACAGGACTCAATCAGCCG.

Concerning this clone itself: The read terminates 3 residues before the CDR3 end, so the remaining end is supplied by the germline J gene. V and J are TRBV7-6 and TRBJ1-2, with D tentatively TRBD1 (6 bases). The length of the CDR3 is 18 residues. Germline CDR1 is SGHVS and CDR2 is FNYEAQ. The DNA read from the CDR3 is TGTGCCAGCAGCTTACGGGGGCCGACTAGCCGGCAAACCCACGAC. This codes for CASSLRGPTSRQTHD. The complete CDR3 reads CASSLRGPTSRQTHDYTF.

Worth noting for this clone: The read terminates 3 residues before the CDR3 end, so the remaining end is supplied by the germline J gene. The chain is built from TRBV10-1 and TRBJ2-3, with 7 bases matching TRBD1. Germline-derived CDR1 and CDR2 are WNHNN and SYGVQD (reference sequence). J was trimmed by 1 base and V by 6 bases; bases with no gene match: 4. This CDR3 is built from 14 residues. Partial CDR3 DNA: TGCGCCAGCAGCCCCGACAGGGGCACAGATACG. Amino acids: CASSPDRGTDT. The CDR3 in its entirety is CASSPDRGTDTQYF.

CDR3 protein: CSALPGLQGNNEQFF. The CDR3 DNA, read in part, is TGCAGTGCGCTTCCGGGACTCCAAGGGAACAATGAG. The V gene is TRBV20-1, the J gene TRBJ2-1; possible D gene TRBD2, 6 bases. The DNA ends 3 residues before the CDR3 does, and the rest of the CDR3 is filled in from the germline J gene. The CDR3 is 15 residues long. From germline, CDR1 is DFQATT and CDR2 SNEGSKA (reference sequence). Trimming took 6 bases from V and 5 from J, leaving 20 bases between them.

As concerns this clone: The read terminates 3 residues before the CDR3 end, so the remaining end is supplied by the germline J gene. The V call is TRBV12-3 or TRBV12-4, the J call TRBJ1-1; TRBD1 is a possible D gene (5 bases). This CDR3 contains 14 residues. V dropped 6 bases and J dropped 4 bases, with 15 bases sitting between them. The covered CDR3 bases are TGTGCCAGCAGATTACAGGTGTTGGGCACTGAA. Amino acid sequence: CASRLQVLGTE. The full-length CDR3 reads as CASRLQVLGTEAFF.

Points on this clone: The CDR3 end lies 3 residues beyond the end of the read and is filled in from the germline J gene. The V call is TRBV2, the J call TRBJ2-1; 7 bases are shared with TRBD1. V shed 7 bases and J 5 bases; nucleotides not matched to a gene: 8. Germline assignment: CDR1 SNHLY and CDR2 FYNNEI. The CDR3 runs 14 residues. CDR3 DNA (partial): TGTGCCAGCACCTTCACCGGGACAGACAATGAG. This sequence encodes CASTFTGTDNE. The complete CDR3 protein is CASTFTGTDNEQFF.

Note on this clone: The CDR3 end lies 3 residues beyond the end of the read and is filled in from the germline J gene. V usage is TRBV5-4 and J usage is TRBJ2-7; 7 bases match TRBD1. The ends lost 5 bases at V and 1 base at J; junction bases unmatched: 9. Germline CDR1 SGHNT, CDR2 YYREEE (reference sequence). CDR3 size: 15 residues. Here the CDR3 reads CASRAGGVGSYEQYF. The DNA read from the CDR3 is TGTGCCAGCAGAGCAGGGGGTGTAGGATCCTACGAG.

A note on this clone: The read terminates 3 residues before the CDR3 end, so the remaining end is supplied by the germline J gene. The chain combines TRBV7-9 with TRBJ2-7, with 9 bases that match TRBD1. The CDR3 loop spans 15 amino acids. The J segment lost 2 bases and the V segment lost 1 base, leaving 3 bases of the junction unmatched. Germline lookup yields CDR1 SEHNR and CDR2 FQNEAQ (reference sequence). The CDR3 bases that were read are TGTGCCAGCAGCTTAGAGGGGACAGGGCCCTACGAG. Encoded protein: CASSLEGTGPYE. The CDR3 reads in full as CASSLEGTGPYEQYF.

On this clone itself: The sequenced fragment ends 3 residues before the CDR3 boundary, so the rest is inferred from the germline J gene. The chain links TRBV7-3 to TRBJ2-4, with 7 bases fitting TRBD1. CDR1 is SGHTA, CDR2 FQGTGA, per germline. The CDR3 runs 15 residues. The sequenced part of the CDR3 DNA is TGTGCCAGCAGCTTGGGCGAGGGGGCTAACTATGGT. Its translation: CASSLGEGANYG. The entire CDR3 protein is CASSLGEGANYGQYF.

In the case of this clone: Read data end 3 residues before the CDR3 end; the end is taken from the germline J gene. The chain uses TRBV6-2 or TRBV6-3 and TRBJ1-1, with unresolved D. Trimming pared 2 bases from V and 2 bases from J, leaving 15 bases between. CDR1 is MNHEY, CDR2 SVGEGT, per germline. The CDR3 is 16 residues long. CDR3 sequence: CASSYPRGDTNTEAFF. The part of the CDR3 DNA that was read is TGTGCCAGCAGTTACCCCCGGGGTGACACCAACACTGAA.

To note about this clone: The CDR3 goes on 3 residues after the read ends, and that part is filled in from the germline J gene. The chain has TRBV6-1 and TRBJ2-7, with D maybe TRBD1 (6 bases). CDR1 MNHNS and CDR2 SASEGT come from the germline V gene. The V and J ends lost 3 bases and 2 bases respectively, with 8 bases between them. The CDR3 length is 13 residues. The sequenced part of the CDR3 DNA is TGTGCCAGCAGTGAGGGGACACCCTACGAG. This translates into CASSEGTPYE. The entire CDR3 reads CASSEGTPYEQYF.

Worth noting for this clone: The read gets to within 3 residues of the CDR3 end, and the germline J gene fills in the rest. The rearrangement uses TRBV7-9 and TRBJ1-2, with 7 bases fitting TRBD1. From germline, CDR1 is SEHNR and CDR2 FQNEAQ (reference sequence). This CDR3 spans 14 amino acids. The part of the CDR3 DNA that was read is TGTGCCAGCAGCGACAGGGTAATAAGCTACGAC. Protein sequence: CASSDRVISYD. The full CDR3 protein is CASSDRVISYDYTF.

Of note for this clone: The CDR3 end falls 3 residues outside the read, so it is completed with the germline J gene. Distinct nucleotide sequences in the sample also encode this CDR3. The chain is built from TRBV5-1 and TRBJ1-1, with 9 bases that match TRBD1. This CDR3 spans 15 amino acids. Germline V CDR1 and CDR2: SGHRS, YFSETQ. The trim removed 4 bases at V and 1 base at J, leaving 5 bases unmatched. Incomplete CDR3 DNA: TGCGCCAGCAGCAACAGACAGGGGGGGAACACTGAA. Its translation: CASSNRQGGNTE. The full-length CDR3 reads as CASSNRQGGNTEAFF. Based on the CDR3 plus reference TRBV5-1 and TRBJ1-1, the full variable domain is KAGVTQTPRYLIKTRGQQVTLSCSPISGHRSVSWYQQTPGQGLQFLFEYFSETQRNKGNFPGRFSGRQFSNSRSEMNVSTLELGDSALYLCASSNRQGGNTEAFFGQGTRLTVV.

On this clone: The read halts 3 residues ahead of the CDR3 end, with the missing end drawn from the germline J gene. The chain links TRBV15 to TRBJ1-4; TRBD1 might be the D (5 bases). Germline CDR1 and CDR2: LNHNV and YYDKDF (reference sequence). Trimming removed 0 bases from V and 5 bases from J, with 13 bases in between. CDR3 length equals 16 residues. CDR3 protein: CATSRDRSGANEKLFF. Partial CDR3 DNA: TGTGCCACCAGCAGAGATAGGTCTGGGGCAAATGAAAAA.

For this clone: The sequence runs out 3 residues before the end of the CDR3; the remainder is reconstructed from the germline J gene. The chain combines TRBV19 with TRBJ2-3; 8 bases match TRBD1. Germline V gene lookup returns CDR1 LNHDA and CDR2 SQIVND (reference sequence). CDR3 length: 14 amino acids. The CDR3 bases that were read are TGTGCCAGTAGTACAACAGGGGGATGGCAGCCG. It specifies CASSTTGGWQP. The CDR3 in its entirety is CASSTTGGWQPQYF.

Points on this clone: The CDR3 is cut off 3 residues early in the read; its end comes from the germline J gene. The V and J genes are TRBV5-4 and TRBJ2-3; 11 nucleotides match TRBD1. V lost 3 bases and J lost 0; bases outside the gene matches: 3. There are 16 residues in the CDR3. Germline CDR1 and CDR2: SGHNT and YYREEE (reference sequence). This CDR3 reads CASSSRTGGSTDTQYF. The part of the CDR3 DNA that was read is TGTGCCAGCAGCTCCAGGACAGGGGGCAGCACAGATACG.